This T cell receptor (beta chain) stems from a study of cytomegalovirus exposure and HLA in healthy donors. Study summary: Inside one of the first data releases sat about 85 million unique TCRs taken from HLA-typed donors. Study-wide points: Prior analysis indicated that the majority of TCR beta V segments exhibited productivity approximately 90% or approximately 30% of the time. Immune exposure information comprised only CMV serostatus. Cytomegalovirus status, reportedly, was diagnosed with high specificity and sensitivity by the classifier.

Per the germline V gene, CDR1 is MNHEY and CDR2 is SMNVEV (reference sequence). The CDR3 consists of 16 residues. The V and J ends lost 5 bases and 6 bases, in that order; junction bases with no gene match: 10. Researchers ran the PCR with 60 Vbeta and 13 Jbeta primers. Generated by immunoSEQ multiplex PCR, the TCRdb table keeps only in-frame clones and is missing some. The sample contains roughly 160,000 clones, roughly four fifths of which appear only once. This clone appeared a single time. No antigen is known for it. The clonotype originates from a man in his fifties or sixties in good health and CMV-seropositive. The source material was PBMCs. The chain combines TRBV27 with TRBJ2-1, with 10 positions matching TRBD2. The DNA of the CDR3 is TGTGCCAGCAGTCTAAGCCAACTAGCGGGATTCAATGAGCAGTTCTTC. It yields the protein CASSLSQLAGFNEQFF.